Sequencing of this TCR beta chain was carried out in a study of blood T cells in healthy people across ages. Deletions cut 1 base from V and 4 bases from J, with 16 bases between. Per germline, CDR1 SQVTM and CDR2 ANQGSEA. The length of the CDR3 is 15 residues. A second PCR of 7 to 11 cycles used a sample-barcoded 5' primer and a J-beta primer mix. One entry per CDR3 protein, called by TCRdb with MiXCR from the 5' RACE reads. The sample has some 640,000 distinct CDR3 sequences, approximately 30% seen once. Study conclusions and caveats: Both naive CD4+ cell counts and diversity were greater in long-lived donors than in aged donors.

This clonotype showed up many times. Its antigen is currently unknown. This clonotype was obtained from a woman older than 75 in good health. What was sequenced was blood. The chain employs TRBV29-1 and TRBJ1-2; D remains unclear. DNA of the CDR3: TGCAGCGTTGAAGGTGCCAGCGGTTTGCCCTATGGCTACACCTTC. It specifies CSVEGASGLPYGYTF.